This T cell receptor beta chain was recorded in a study of beta chain features in type 1 diabetes. Study information: What patients shared with healthy donors was a similar profile of age, gender and cell yields. Study findings and constraints: Moderately but significantly shorter TCRB CDR3s were found in Type 1 diabetes patients in all four CD4+ subsets. High TCR expression in some cells could lead to their over-representation in cDNA sequencing.

J was trimmed by 4 bases and V by 5 bases; bases with no gene match: 3. The germline V gene has CDR1 SEHNR and CDR2 FQNEAQ (reference sequence). CDR3 length: 14 amino acids. It was via CD45RO/CCR7/CD25/CD127/CD95/CD27 that CD4+ naive, central memory, regulatory and stem cell-like memory cells were sorted. Regarding this clone: Antigen specificity is unknown. The sample carries other DNA sequences with the same CDR3.

Expressed TCRB transcripts got sequenced, as all isolated RNA was reverse transcribed. Measured with immunoSEQ multiplex PCR; TCRdb has only the in-frame clones, and not every one. The table lists some 330,000 clones, roughly 13% of them singletons. The sequence derives from a woman between 18 and 29 years old with type 1 diabetes. The chain recombines TRBV7-9 with TRBJ1-2, with TRBD1 matching 11 bases. Specimen: naive CD4+ T cells from blood. DNA of the CDR3: TGTGCCAGCAGCCCCGGACAGGGGGCCTATGGCTACACCTTC. This translates into CASSPGQGAYGYTF.